The 29 T cell receptor beta chains below come from one sample, sequenced in a study of cytomegalovirus exposure and HLA in healthy donors. With 60 Vbeta and 13 Jbeta primers, the PCR was carried out. This table comes from immunoSEQ multiplex PCR, and its TCRdb copy is limited to in-frame clones, with some not included. The table lists 150,000 to 200,000 clones, roughly three quarters of them singletons. The source material was PBMCs. The source is a woman aged 35 to 49 in good health and CMV-seronegative.

This chain joins TRBV18 and TRBJ2-6; 7 bases map to TRBD2. After removal of 2 bases from V and 0 bases from J, the junction contained 1 base not matched to a gene. Germline CDR1 reads KGHSH; CDR2 reads LQKENI. This CDR3 has 16 amino acids. The CDR3 spells CASSPGGGSGANVLTF. CDR3 DNA: TGTGCCAGCTCACCAGGCGGGGGCTCTGGGGCCAACGTCCTGACTTTC.

V is TRBV7-3 and J is TRBJ1-1; a weak D match, TRBD1 (5 bases). The V gene lost 1 base and the J gene lost 7 bases, with 13 bases spanning the gap. The CDR3 length is 14 residues. The germline V gene has CDR1 SGHTA and CDR2 FQGTGA. The CDR3 DNA follows: TGTGCCAGCAGCTTAAGTGGGGGGGAATATGAAGCTTTCTTT. Translating it yields CASSLSGGEYEAFF. Looking up the rest from reference TRBV7-3 and TRBJ1-1 gives the full variable domain: GAGVSQTPSNKVTEKGKYVELRCDPISGHTALYWYRQSLGQGPEFLIYFQGTGAADDSGLPNDRFFAVRPEGSVSTLKIQRTERGDSAVYLCASSLSGGEYEAFFGQGTRLTVV.

The rearrangement links TRBV27 to TRBJ2-5, with 9 bases that match TRBD2. Germline CDR1 and CDR2: MNHEY and SMNVEV (reference sequence). The CDR3 length is 17 residues. V gave up 7 bases and J gave up 7 bases; unmatched junction bases: 19. Here the CDR3 reads CASNRLAVGSSLSTQYF. Written as DNA, the CDR3 is TGTGCCAGCAATCGACTAGCGGTTGGTAGCAGTTTGTCGACCCAGTACTTC.

The chain recombines TRBV9 with TRBJ1-5; weak D call: TRBD1 (6 bases). The germline V and J ends were trimmed by 1 base and 6 bases, with 11 bases remaining between them. The CDR3 extends over 14 amino acids. The germline V gene encodes CDR1 SGDLS and CDR2 YYNGEE. CDR3 nucleotides: TGTGCCAGCAGCGTAAACGCAGGGGCTCAGCCCCAGCATTTT. Its protein product is CASSVNAGAQPQHF.

The V and J genes are TRBV7-9 and TRBJ2-6, with TRBD1 matching over 10 bases. Germline V gene lookup returns CDR1 SEHNR and CDR2 FQNEAQ (reference sequence). The trim removed 5 bases at V and 3 bases at J, leaving 7 bases unmatched. The CDR3 totals 17 residues. As DNA, the CDR3 is TGTGCCAGCAGCCGCGGGACAGGGGAGTATGGGGCCAACGTCCTGACTTTC. Amino acid sequence: CASSRGTGEYGANVLTF.

This clone occurred a few times. This chain connects TRBV2 to TRBJ2-3, with D perhaps TRBD1 (6 bases). The V end lost 6 bases, the J end lost 5 bases, and 15 bases lay between the germline ends. This CDR3 contains 14 residues. Germline V gene lookup returns CDR1 SNHLY and CDR2 FYNNEI. The CDR3 here is CASRAGTFGDTQYF. Here the CDR3 DNA reads TGTGCCAGCAGAGCCGGGACATTTGGAGATACGCAGTATTTT.

The chain recombines TRBV7-5 with TRBJ2-2; the table's D call, TRBD2, was not checked against the DNA. TRBV7-5 is noted as a pseudogene. This CDR3 has 12 amino acids. CDR3 residues: CASSLRAGELFF. DNA of the CDR3: TGTGCCAGCAGCTTAAGAGCCGGGGAGCTGTTTTTT.

The V gene is TRBV27, the J gene TRBJ1-2, with 7 bases fitting TRBD1. The ends lost 8 bases at V and 8 bases at J; junction bases unmatched: 5. There are 11 residues in the CDR3. The germline gives CDR1 MNHEY, CDR2 SMNVEV (reference sequence). In DNA, the CDR3 is TGTGCCAGCGGCACAGGGGTCGGCTACACCTTC. It translates to CASGTGVGYTF.

This rearrangement joins TRBV4-3 to TRBJ2-1, with 12 bases fitting TRBD2. Germline CDR1 and CDR2: LGHNA and YSLEER. The CDR3 loop spans 15 amino acids. Trimming took 0 bases from V and 11 from J; bases not matched to a gene: 5. The CDR3 nucleotides read TGCGCCAGCAGCCAAGATCGTCTAGCGGGAGGGCAGCAGTTCTTC. It translates to CASSQDRLAGGQQFF.

The chain has TRBV28 and TRBJ1-2; 7 bases align to TRBD1. With 4 bases clipped from V and 5 bases from J, the junction kept 4 bases outside the gene matches. The CDR3 contains 13 residues. CDR1 MDHEN and CDR2 SYDVKM come from the germline V gene. The CDR3 sequence: CASSSGGEYGYTF. Here the CDR3 DNA reads TGTGCCAGCAGTTCAGGGGGAGAATATGGCTACACCTTC.

The chain has TRBV20-1 and TRBJ2-3; unclear D gene. V was clipped by 6 bases and J by 10 bases, with 14 bases between them. CDR3 length: 11 residues. From germline, CDR1 is DFQATT and CDR2 SNEGSKA (reference sequence). CDR3 DNA: TGCAGTGCCACCGGGTTGGGTTCGCAGTATTTT. Residues: CSATGLGSQYF.

The rearrangement links TRBV5-6 to TRBJ2-5, with TRBD2 matching 11 bases. CDR1 and CDR2 (germline): SGHDT, YYEEEE. The CDR3 length is 14 residues. V dropped 2 bases and J dropped 7; count of bases not matched to a gene: 4. The CDR3, as DNA: TGTGCCAGCAGCTTTAGCGGGGGGGCCAGGACCCAGTACTTC. Translated, it gives CASSFSGGARTQYF.

This clone was detected only once. CDR3 region: CASRPRQGARDEQFF. The CDR3 DNA reads as TGTGCCAGCAGACCCCGACAGGGGGCGAGGGATGAGCAGTTCTTC. The chain recombines TRBV27 with TRBJ2-1; 10 bases match TRBD1. The V and J ends lost 6 bases and 8 bases, in that order; junction bases with no gene match: 10. Germline lookup yields CDR1 MNHEY and CDR2 SMNVEV (reference sequence). This CDR3 spans 15 amino acids.

The chain recombines TRBV7-9 with TRBJ1-2; D is unresolved. V was pared by 3 bases and J by 8 bases, with 13 bases between. The V gene's germline CDR1 is SEHNR and CDR2 FQNEAQ (reference sequence). The CDR3 extends over 13 amino acids. The CDR3 loop is CASSFDTGVGYTF. The CDR3 region has the DNA TGTGCCAGCAGCTTTGATACCGGGGTGGGCTACACCTTC.

The chain is built from TRBV6-5 and TRBJ1-1; D is perhaps TRBD1 (6 bases). The germline V gene encodes CDR1 MNHEY and CDR2 SVGAGI. V gave up 7 bases and J gave up 12 bases, with 21 bases separating them. The CDR3 totals 13 residues. Written as DNA, the CDR3 is TGTGCCAGCAACGAGGACAGAGGCCGAGAAACTTTCTTT. Its protein is CASNEDRGRETFF.

J is TRBJ1-5 and V is TRBV5-5; no definite D call. CDR3 length: 18 amino acids. In germline, CDR1 is SGHKS, CDR2 YYEKEE (reference sequence). Deletions cut 6 bases from V and 6 bases from J, with 28 bases between. CDR3 DNA sequence: TGTGCCAGCACACTGGAGGCAGGCCGGGAGCCGGGGAGTCAGCCCCAGCATTTT. Translated: CASTLEAGREPGSQPQHF.

This chain joins TRBV7-2 and TRBJ1-4; D is possibly TRBD1 (6 bases). CDR3 length: 15 amino acids. The V and J ends lost 2 bases and 8 bases respectively, with 15 bases between them. Germline V gene lookup returns CDR1 SGHTA and CDR2 FQGNSA. The CDR3: CASSLNRGGREKLFF. The CDR3 region has the DNA TGTGCCAGCAGCTTAAATAGGGGGGGACGGGAAAAACTGTTTTTT.

The V gene is TRBV7-9, the J gene TRBJ1-4; TRBD1 matches at 10 bases. V was clipped by 5 bases and J by 11 bases; unmatched bases: 5. This CDR3 has 13 amino acids. CDR1 is SEHNR, CDR2 FQNEAQ, per germline (reference sequence). Here the CDR3 DNA reads TGTGCCAGCAGCCTAGGACAGGGGGATAAACTGTTTTTT. This encodes CASSLGQGDKLFF.

The chain uses TRBV5-6 and TRBJ1-2; tentatively, D is TRBD1 (5 bases). The CDR3 contains 16 residues. Trimming cost V 1 base and J 3 bases, with 16 bases left between them. CDR1 is SGHDT and CDR2 is YYEEEE in the germline V gene. CDR3 region: CASSLSGGARYYGYTF. In DNA form, the CDR3 reads TGTGCCAGCAGCTTGTCAGGAGGGGCCCGCTACTATGGCTACACCTTC.

The chain carries TRBV7-6 and TRBJ2-1; 10 bases align to TRBD1. The CDR3 is 15 amino acids. Germline CDR1 SGHVS, CDR2 FNYEAQ. J was trimmed by 7 bases and V by 7 bases; bases with no gene match: 10. Written as DNA, the CDR3 is TGTGCCAGCACCGGGGGGACAGGGGCCTCTAATGAGCAGTTCTTC. This codes for CASTGGTGASNEQFF.

The chain carries TRBV9 and TRBJ2-2; 7 bases match TRBD1. Germline-derived CDR1 and CDR2 are SGDLS and YYNGEE. The trim removed 2 bases at V and 3 bases at J, leaving 4 bases unmatched. This CDR3 contains 15 residues. CDR3 coding DNA: TGTGCCAGCAGCGTGGGACAGTTGGACACCGGGGAGCTGTTTTTT. It translates to CASSVGQLDTGELFF.

This chain joins TRBV4-3 and TRBJ1-5; the D is unclear. V was cut by 0 bases and J by 7 bases, with 7 bases left in between. Germline values: CDR1 LGHNA, CDR2 YSLEER. There are 13 residues in the CDR3. The CDR3 nucleotides are TGCGCCAGCAGCCAAGACAGTCAACAGCCCCAGCATTTT. It is translated as CASSQDSQQPQHF.

This chain uses TRBV7-2 with TRBJ2-5, with D tentatively TRBD2 (8 bases). There are 15 residues in the CDR3. CDR1 is SGHTA and CDR2 is FQGNSA in the germline V gene. Trimming took off 3 bases at V and 7 bases at J, with 18 bases between the two ends. The CDR3 region has the DNA TGTGCCAGCAGCTTGCGACAGGGCCGGGGGGGGACCCAGTACTTC. Translating gives CASSLRQGRGGTQYF.

The chain recombines TRBV14 with TRBJ2-7; 8 bases are shared with TRBD1. CDR1 is SGHDN, CDR2 FVKESK, per germline. The CDR3 spans 13 residues. Unmatched junction bases numbered 3, after V lost 3 bases and J lost 5 bases. The CDR3 DNA reads TGTGCCAGCAGCCAGACAGGGGTGAACGAGCAGTACTTC. It is translated as CASSQTGVNEQYF.

The V gene is TRBV6-5, the J gene TRBJ1-1; the D gene is possibly TRBD1 (6 bases). The length of the CDR3 is 13 residues. Germline CDR1 reads MNHEY; CDR2 reads SVGAGI. V lost 5 bases and J 10 bases, leaving 17 bases between the germline ends. In nucleotides, the CDR3 is TGTGCCAGCAGTCCCGACCTTGGACAGACAGCTTTCTTT. Protein sequence: CASSPDLGQTAFF.

This chain connects TRBV10-3 to TRBJ2-1; 7 nucleotides agree with TRBD2. Germline CDR1 is ENHRY and CDR2 is SYGVKD. The CDR3 spans 15 residues. V was pared by 5 bases and J by 6 bases, with 10 bases of the junction left unmatched. As DNA, the CDR3 is TGTGCCATCAGTAAACTCAGGGAGGGGATCAATGAGCAGTTCTTC. Its translation is CAISKLREGINEQFF.

The CDR3 sequence is CASSLEAGGLPDTQYF. The CDR3 bases are TGCGCCAGCAGCTTGGAGGCGGGTGGCCTACCAGATACGCAGTATTTT. This chain links TRBV5-1 with TRBJ2-3, with a possible D match to TRBD2 (5 bases). The CDR3 is made up of 16 amino acids. With 0 bases removed from V and 4 bases from J, the gap between germline ends came to 15 bases. Germline V gene lookup returns CDR1 SGHRS and CDR2 YFSETQ.

J is TRBJ2-5 and V is TRBV18, with D maybe TRBD1 (5 bases). V lost 6 bases, J lost 5 bases, and 13 bases lay in between. This CDR3 contains 13 residues. Germline V CDR1 and CDR2: KGHSH, LQKENI. The CDR3 loop is CASSVDTEETQYF. The DNA for the CDR3 is TGTGCCAGCTCGGTGGACACCGAGGAGACCCAGTACTTC.

The CDR3 loop is CAISESNQSVQGRSPLHF. CDR3 in DNA: TGTGCCATCAGTGAGTCGAATCAGTCGGTACAGGGGCGCTCACCCCTCCACTTT. The V and J genes are TRBV10-3 and TRBJ1-6, with 7 nucleotides matching TRBD1. The CDR3 covers 18 residues. V was pared by 0 bases and J by 10 bases, with 15 bases of the junction left unmatched. Germline V gene data show CDR1 as ENHRY and CDR2 as SYGVKD.